The next 30 T cell receptor beta chains were all read from a single sample in a study of shared clonotypes between healthy human individuals. Profiled with immunoSEQ multiplex PCR; TCRdb holds only in-frame clones, not every one. Of roughly 2.2 million clones in the sample, more than 85% were seen once. Sequencing was carried out using naive CD4+ T cells from PBMCs. The subset here: CD45RA+ positively selected. The source of these receptors is a man between 18 and 35 years old in good health. Some clones in this sample may be carry-over from other donors' samples.

As concerns this clone: The sample contains more than one DNA sequence encoding this CDR3. The chain uses TRBV18 and TRBJ2-2; 8 positions match TRBD2. The CDR3 loop spans 14 amino acids. V trimming: 3 bases; J trimming: 6 bases; junction bases outside the gene matches: 3. CDR1 and CDR2 (germline): KGHSH, LQKENI. The CDR3 spells CASSPSGAAGELFF. The DNA for the CDR3 is TGTGCCAGCTCACCTAGCGGGGCGGCCGGGGAGCTGTTTTTT.

This clone has more than one count but fewer than ten. This rearrangement joins TRBV28 to TRBJ2-5; the match to TRBD2 covers 13 bases. This CDR3 region has 16 residues. The V gene end was trimmed by 6 bases and the J gene end by 5 bases; junction bases not matched to a gene: 9. The germline V gene encodes CDR1 MDHEN and CDR2 SYDVKM. The DNA for the CDR3 is TGTGCCAGCAGCCGCGGACTAGCGGGAGCGGGGGAGACCCAGTACTTC. Translation gives CASSRGLAGAGETQYF.

This chain connects TRBV18 to TRBJ2-7, with D possibly matching TRBD1 (6 bases). This CDR3 has 14 amino acids. Germline V CDR1 and CDR2: KGHSH, LQKENI. V was shortened by 0 bases and J by 6 bases, with 12 bases between the two germline ends. The CDR3 loop is CASSPPLQGSEQYF. The CDR3 nucleotides are TGTGCCAGCTCACCACCGCTTCAGGGGTCCGAGCAGTACTTC.

The chain employs TRBV18 and TRBJ2-1; D ambiguous. Looked up from germline, CDR1 is KGHSH and CDR2 is LQKENI. V lost 4 bases and J 5 bases, leaving 3 bases between the germline ends. CDR3 length: 11 residues. In DNA form, the CDR3 reads TGTGCCAGCTCACTAAACAATGAGCAGTTCTTC. The encoded protein is CASSLNNEQFF.

The chain combines TRBV28 with TRBJ2-5; TRBD2 might be the D (7 bases). CDR1 MDHEN and CDR2 SYDVKM come from the germline V gene. CDR3 size: 15 residues. V gave up 5 bases and J gave up 4 bases, with 17 bases separating them. The CDR3 reads CASSPRGAGAETQYF. The CDR3 coding sequence is TGTGCCAGCAGTCCCCGCGGGGCGGGGGCAGAGACCCAGTACTTC.

In its sample, this clone was seen once. The J gene is TRBJ2-1, the V gene TRBV19; D possibly corresponds to TRBD1 (5 bases). The CDR3 has 15 amino acids. CDR1 and CDR2 from the germline V gene are LNHDA and SQIVND (reference sequence). The V gene lost 3 bases and the J gene lost 0 bases, with 9 bases spanning the gap. For the CDR3, the DNA is TGTGCCAGTAGTATGGGGCGGAACTCCTACAATGAGCAGTTCTTC. It codes for CASSMGRNSYNEQFF.

The chain has TRBV9 and TRBJ2-7, with D tentatively TRBD2 (6 bases). Germline V gene sequence: CDR1 SGDLS, CDR2 YYNGEE. The length of the CDR3 is 15 residues. Trimming cost V 3 bases and J 1 base, with 14 bases left between them. The CDR3 loop reads CASSGEGRGSYEQYF. The CDR3 DNA follows: TGTGCCAGCAGCGGAGAGGGACGGGGGTCCTACGAGCAGTACTTC.

The rearrangement uses TRBV19 and TRBJ2-6, with D unresolved. The CDR3 spans 12 residues. Between the trimmed V and J ends, which lost 10 bases and 3 bases, there was a span of 7 bases. Germline V gives CDR1 LNHDA, CDR2 SQIVND (reference sequence). The CDR3 loop is CAIASGANVLTF. CDR3 bases: TGTGCCATTGCAAGTGGGGCCAACGTCCTGACTTTC.

A remark on this clone: The same CDR3 is also encoded by other DNA sequences in this sample. CDR3 DNA sequence: TGCGCCAGCAGCTTAGCGGGCTCCTACGAGCAGTACTTC. Amino acids: CASSLAGSYEQYF. The chain recombines TRBV5-1 with TRBJ2-7; D may be TRBD2 (6 bases). The CDR3 is 13 amino acids. CDR1 is SGHRS, CDR2 YFSETQ, per germline. The germline V and J ends were trimmed by 2 bases and 0 bases, with 6 bases remaining between them.

This chain links TRBV7-6 with TRBJ2-3; possibly TRBD2 for D (6 bases). The V end lost 2 bases, the J end lost 3 bases, and 18 bases lay between the germline ends. CDR1 and CDR2 from the germline V gene are SGHVS and FNYEAQ. This CDR3 contains 17 residues. The CDR3 loop reads CASSLRGGTVLTDTQYF. CDR3 DNA sequence: TGTGCCAGCAGCTTACGCGGCGGGACGGTTTTAACAGATACGCAGTATTTT.

The chain links TRBV10-3 to TRBJ2-7; D unresolved. The CDR3 contains 14 residues. The V gene lost 2 bases and the J gene lost 4 bases, with 12 bases spanning the gap. Germline CDR1 is ENHRY and CDR2 is SYGVKD. In nucleotides, the CDR3 is TGTGCCATCAGTGAGACAGTTCCAGTATACGAGCAGTACTTC. As protein: CAISETVPVYEQYF.

The V call is TRBV4-2, the J call TRBJ2-3, with 8 bases identical to TRBD2. CDR1 is LGHNA, CDR2 YNFKEQ, per germline. CDR3 length: 17 amino acids. Unmatched junction bases numbered 10, after V lost 0 bases and J lost 5 bases. The CDR3 nucleotides are TGTGCCAGCAGCCAAGATGCGCGGGAGGAGTGGGGAGATACGCAGTATTTT. As protein: CASSQDAREEWGDTQYF.

This chain joins TRBV28 and TRBJ1-1; the D gene is possibly TRBD1 (6 bases). Trimming took 5 bases from V and 7 from J, leaving 23 bases between them. The germline V gene encodes CDR1 MDHEN and CDR2 SYDVKM. The CDR3 sequence is 16 residues long. Here the CDR3 DNA reads TGTGCCAGCAGTGCGGGAGGGGGATTGGTGAAAATTGAAGCTTTCTTT. This codes for CASSAGGGLVKIEAFF.

With regard to this clone: Within the sample, other DNA sequences also encode this same CDR3. CDR3 region: CASSLNGPSTDTQYF. The CDR3 DNA sequence: TGTGCCAGCAGCTTAAACGGACCTAGCACAGATACGCAGTATTTT. V is TRBV7-3 and J is TRBJ2-3; D is unresolved. CDR1 and CDR2 (germline): SGHTA, FQGTGA. The V end was cut by 1 base, the J end by 0 bases, with 8 bases between. The CDR3 loop spans 15 amino acids.

The chain recombines TRBV28 with TRBJ2-7; 8 nucleotides align to TRBD1. Unmatched junction bases numbered 7, after V lost 4 bases and J lost 2 bases. Per germline, CDR1 MDHEN and CDR2 SYDVKM. The CDR3 has 15 amino acids. The CDR3 region is CASSSPGQVPYEQYF. DNA of the CDR3: TGTGCCAGCAGTTCTCCGGGACAGGTTCCCTACGAGCAGTACTTC.

The chain is built from TRBV18 and TRBJ1-2; TRBD1 is a possible D gene (5 bases). The CDR3 is made up of 15 amino acids. CDR1 and CDR2 (germline): KGHSH, LQKENI. V was clipped by 3 bases and J by 3 bases, with 14 bases between them. The CDR3 region is CASSPAGGYDYGYTF. In nucleotides, the CDR3 is TGTGCCAGCTCACCTGCCGGGGGATATGACTATGGCTACACCTTC.

This chain connects TRBV28 to TRBJ1-5; D gene unclear. Between the trimmed V and J ends, which lost 7 bases and 4 bases, there was a span of 11 bases. The CDR3 covers 13 residues. Germline V CDR1 and CDR2: MDHEN, SYDVKM. CDR3 DNA: TGTGCCAGCACGGATGATCTGAATCAGCCCCAGCATTTT. Its protein product is CASTDDLNQPQHF.

This clone was found once. J is TRBJ1-2 and V is TRBV6-4; TRBD1 matches at 7 bases. V was clipped by 9 bases and J by 1 base; unmatched bases: 11. This CDR3 comprises 15 residues. Germline V gene sequence: CDR1 MRHNA, CDR2 SNTAGT. CDR3 protein: CARTSGTDINYGYTF. CDR3 bases: TGTGCCAGGACTTCCGGGACAGATATTAACTATGGCTACACCTTC.

V usage is TRBV7-2 and J usage is TRBJ2-5; a possible D gene is TRBD2 (5 bases). Germline V gene data show CDR1 as SGHTA and CDR2 as FQGNSA. Trimming left V 1 base short and J 9 bases short, with 12 bases between. CDR3 size: 13 residues. CDR3 loop: CASSLEVGVAQYF. CDR3 nucleotides: TGTGCCAGCAGCTTAGAGGTGGGAGTGGCCCAGTACTTC.

This sequence joins TRBV5-1 and TRBJ1-1; D is ambiguous. CDR3 size: 14 residues. V was trimmed by 1 base and J by 8 bases, leaving 15 bases between them. The germline CDR1 and CDR2 sequences are SGHRS and YFSETQ. CDR3 in amino acids: CASSLFSSTREAFF. DNA for the CDR3: TGCGCCAGCAGCTTGTTTTCAAGCACCCGGGAAGCTTTCTTT.

The genes are TRBV15 and TRBJ2-2, with D perhaps TRBD1 (6 bases). V lost 7 bases and J lost 5, with 14 bases in between. The CDR3 is 14 residues long. CDR1 and CDR2 from the germline V gene are LNHNV and YYDKDF (reference sequence). This chain's CDR3 is CATKTQGRTGELFF. In DNA form, the CDR3 reads TGTGCCACCAAGACACAGGGAAGGACCGGGGAGCTGTTTTTT.

This clone was observed once. The J gene is TRBJ1-5, the V gene TRBV7-2; D is undetermined. This CDR3 contains 15 residues. V was shortened by 5 bases and J by 3 bases, with 14 bases between the two germline ends. In germline, CDR1 is SGHTA, CDR2 FQGNSA. The CDR3 spells CASSLQGRNNQPQHF. CDR3 nucleotide sequence: TGTGCCAGCAGCCTCCAAGGACGGAACAATCAGCCCCAGCATTTT.

A note on this clone: Other DNA sequences in this sample translate to the same CDR3. Written as DNA, the CDR3 is TGTGCCAGCAGCTTACAGGGGAGCACTGAAGCTTTCTTT. It translates to CASSLQGSTEAFF. V and J are TRBV7-9 and TRBJ1-1, with D perhaps matching TRBD1 (6 bases). The germline gives CDR1 SEHNR, CDR2 FQNEAQ (reference sequence). V lost 2 bases and J lost 4, with 8 bases in between. There are 13 residues in the CDR3.

This chain uses TRBV28 with TRBJ1-5, with D perhaps matching TRBD1 (6 bases). Germline V lookup: CDR1 MDHEN, CDR2 SYDVKM. V lost 2 bases, J lost 1 base, and 12 bases lay in between. The CDR3 consists of 16 residues. The CDR3 DNA follows: TGTGCCAGCAGTTTACATGGGGGGCTGAGCAATCAGCCCCAGCATTTT. It yields the protein CASSLHGGLSNQPQHF.

Worth noting for this clone: The sample has other DNA sequences that encode this CDR3 too. The chain has TRBV28 and TRBJ2-2; D call uncertain. The germline V and J ends were trimmed by 6 bases and 6 bases, with 5 bases remaining between them. Germline assignment: CDR1 MDHEN and CDR2 SYDVKM. The CDR3 has 11 amino acids. The CDR3 sequence is CASSLAGELFF. CDR3 DNA: TGTGCCAGCAGCCTGGCCGGGGAGCTGTTTTTT.

This clone occurred once. The genes are TRBV11-2 and TRBJ1-6, with D unresolved. Germline V lookup: CDR1 SGHAT, CDR2 FQNNGV. V was trimmed by 3 bases and J by 0 bases, leaving 9 bases between them. This CDR3 is built from 16 residues. CDR3 bases: TGTGCCAGCAGCTTGACATCCCGCTCCTATAATTCACCCCTCCACTTT. Translation gives CASSLTSRSYNSPLHF.

The chain has TRBV5-6 and TRBJ2-3, with 7 positions matching TRBD2. J was trimmed by 2 bases and V by 5 bases; bases with no gene match: 8. Germline V CDR1 and CDR2: SGHDT, YYEEEE. This CDR3 has 15 residues. The DNA of the CDR3 is TGTGCCAGCAGTCGCCTCGGGACTAACACAGATACGCAGTATTTT. Protein sequence: CASSRLGTNTDTQYF.

The J gene is TRBJ2-2, the V gene TRBV6-4; D unresolved. CDR1 and CDR2 from the germline V gene are MRHNA and SNTAGT. The CDR3 is made up of 13 amino acids. V was clipped by 1 base and J by 6 bases, with 6 bases between them. This chain's CDR3 is CASSDYAAGELFF. For the CDR3, the DNA is TGTGCCAGCAGTGACTACGCGGCCGGGGAGCTGTTTTTT.

The rearrangement joins TRBV7-9 to TRBJ1-1; D unclear. The CDR3 contains 16 residues. The germline CDR1 and CDR2 sequences are SEHNR and FQNEAQ (reference sequence). Trimming took 2 bases from V and 4 from J, leaving 17 bases between them. The CDR3 sequence: CASSLSSPPASTEAFF. The CDR3 DNA follows: TGTGCCAGCAGCTTAAGTTCTCCCCCCGCGAGCACTGAAGCTTTCTTT.

The chain uses TRBV7-3 and TRBJ2-1; 8 nucleotides line up with TRBD2. The CDR3 has 13 residues. Trimming removed 5 bases from V and 6 bases from J; junction bases left unmatched: 3. Germline V CDR1 and CDR2: SGHTA, FQGTGA. CDR3 coding DNA: TGTGCCAGCAGCCAGACTAGCGTCAATGAGCAGTTCTTC. This translates into CASSQTSVNEQFF.